This entry describes one TCR beta chain. The antigen remains undetermined. Those patients who had chemo-refractory metastatic non-small-cell lung cancer were given focal radiation along with CTLA-4 blockade through ipilimumab. The sample comes from a study of radiotherapy plus CTLA-4 blockade in lung cancer. Whole-study results and caveats: Alongside interferon-beta, early blood T cell clone dynamics were reportedly the best predictor of response. Expansion in blood of tumor-derived TCR clones was seen after radiotherapy plus ipilimumab.

The CDR3 has 15 residues. J lost 1 base, V lost 6 bases, and 5 bases had no gene match. The germline V gene encodes CDR1 MNHNY and CDR2 SVGAGI (reference sequence). Libraries were prepared by immunoSEQ multiplex PCR; TCRdb keeps only in-frame clonotypes and omits some of them. The table has 35,000 to 45,000 clones, about 85% seen once. The rearrangement links TRBV6-6 to TRBJ2-7; 11 bases match TRBD1. Here the sequenced sample was peripheral blood, taken from a patient treated with radiotherapy plus ipilimumab. The TCR was taken from a human donor with non-small cell lung cancer who had stable disease on radiotherapy plus ipilimumab. CDR3: CASRGRDRGSYEQYF. DNA for the CDR3: TGTGCCAGCAGAGGCCGGGACAGGGGGTCCTACGAGCAGTACTTC.